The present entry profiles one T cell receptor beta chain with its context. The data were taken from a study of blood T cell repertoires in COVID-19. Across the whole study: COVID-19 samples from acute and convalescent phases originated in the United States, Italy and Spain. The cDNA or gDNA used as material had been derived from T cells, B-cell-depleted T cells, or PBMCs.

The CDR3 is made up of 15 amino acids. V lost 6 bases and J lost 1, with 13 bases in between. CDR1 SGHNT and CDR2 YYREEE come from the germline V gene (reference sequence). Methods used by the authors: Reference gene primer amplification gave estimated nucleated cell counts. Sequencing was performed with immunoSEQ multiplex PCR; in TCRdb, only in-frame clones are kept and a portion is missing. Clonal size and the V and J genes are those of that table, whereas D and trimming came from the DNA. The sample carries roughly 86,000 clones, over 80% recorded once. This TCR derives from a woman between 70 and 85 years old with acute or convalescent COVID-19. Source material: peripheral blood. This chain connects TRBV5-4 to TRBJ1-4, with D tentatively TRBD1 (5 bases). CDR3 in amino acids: CASTLGGETNEKLFF. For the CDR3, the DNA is TGTGCCAGCACCCTTGGGGGGGAAACTAATGAAAAACTGTTTTTT.